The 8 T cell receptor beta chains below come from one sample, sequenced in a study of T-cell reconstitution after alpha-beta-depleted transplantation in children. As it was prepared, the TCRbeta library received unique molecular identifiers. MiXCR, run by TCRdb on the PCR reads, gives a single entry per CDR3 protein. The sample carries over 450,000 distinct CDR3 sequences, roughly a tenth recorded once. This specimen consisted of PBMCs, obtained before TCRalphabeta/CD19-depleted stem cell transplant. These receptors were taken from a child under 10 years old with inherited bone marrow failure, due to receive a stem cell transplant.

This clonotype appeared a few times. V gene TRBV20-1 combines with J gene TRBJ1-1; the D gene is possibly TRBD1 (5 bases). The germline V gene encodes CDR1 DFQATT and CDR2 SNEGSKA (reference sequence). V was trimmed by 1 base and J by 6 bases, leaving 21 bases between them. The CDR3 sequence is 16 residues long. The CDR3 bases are TGCAGTGCTAGAGTAGGTGGGTCAGGGCCGGTGGCTGAAGCTTTCTTT. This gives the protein CSARVGGSGPVAEAFF.

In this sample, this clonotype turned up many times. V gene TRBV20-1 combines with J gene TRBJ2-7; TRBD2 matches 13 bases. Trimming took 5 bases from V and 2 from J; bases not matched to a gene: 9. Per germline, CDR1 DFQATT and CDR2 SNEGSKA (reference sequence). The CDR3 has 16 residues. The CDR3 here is CSARPGTSGNPYEQYF. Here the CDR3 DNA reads TGCAGTGCTCGGCCCGGGACTAGCGGGAATCCCTACGAGCAGTACTTC.

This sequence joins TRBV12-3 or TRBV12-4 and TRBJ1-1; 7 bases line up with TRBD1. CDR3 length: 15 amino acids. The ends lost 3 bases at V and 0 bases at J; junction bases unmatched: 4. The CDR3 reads CASSFSRGMNTEAFF. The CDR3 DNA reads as TGTGCCAGCAGTTTCTCCAGGGGGATGAACACTGAAGCTTTCTTT.

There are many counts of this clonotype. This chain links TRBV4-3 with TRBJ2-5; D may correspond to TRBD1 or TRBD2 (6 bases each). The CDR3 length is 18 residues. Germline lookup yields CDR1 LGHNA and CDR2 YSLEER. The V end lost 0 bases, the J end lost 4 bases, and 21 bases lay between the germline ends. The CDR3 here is CASSQDLPPAEGGETQYF. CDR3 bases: TGCGCCAGCAGCCAAGATCTCCCCCCAGCGGAGGGGGGAGAGACCCAGTACTTC.

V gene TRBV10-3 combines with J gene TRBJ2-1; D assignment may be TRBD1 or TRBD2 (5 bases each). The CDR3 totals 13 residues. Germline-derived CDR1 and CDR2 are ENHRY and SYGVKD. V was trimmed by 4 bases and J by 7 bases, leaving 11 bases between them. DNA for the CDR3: TGTGCCATCAGTGGGGGCGAGGGGAATGAGCAGTTCTTC. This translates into CAISGGEGNEQFF.

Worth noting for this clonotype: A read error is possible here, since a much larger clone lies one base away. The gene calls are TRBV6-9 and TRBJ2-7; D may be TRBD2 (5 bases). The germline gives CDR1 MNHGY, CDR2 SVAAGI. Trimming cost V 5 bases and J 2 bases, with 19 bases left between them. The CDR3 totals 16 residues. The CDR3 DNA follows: TGTGCCAGCAGTACCCAACTTCGACTAAAACCCTACGAGCAGTACTTC. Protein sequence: CASSTQLRLKPYEQYF.

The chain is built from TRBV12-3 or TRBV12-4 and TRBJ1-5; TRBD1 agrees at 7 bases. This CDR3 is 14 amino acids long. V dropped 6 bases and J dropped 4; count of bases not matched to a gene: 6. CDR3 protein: CASSRGTVNQPQHF. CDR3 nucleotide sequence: TGTGCCAGCAGCCGAGGGACAGTGAATCAGCCCCAGCATTTT.

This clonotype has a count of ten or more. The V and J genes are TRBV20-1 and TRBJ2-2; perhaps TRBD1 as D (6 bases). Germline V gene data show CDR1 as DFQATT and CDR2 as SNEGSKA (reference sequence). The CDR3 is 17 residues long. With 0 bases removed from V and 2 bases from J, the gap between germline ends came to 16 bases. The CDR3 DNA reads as TGCAGTGCTAGAGATCTCTCCACAGGGATAAACACCGGGGAGCTGTTTTTT. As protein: CSARDLSTGINTGELFF.